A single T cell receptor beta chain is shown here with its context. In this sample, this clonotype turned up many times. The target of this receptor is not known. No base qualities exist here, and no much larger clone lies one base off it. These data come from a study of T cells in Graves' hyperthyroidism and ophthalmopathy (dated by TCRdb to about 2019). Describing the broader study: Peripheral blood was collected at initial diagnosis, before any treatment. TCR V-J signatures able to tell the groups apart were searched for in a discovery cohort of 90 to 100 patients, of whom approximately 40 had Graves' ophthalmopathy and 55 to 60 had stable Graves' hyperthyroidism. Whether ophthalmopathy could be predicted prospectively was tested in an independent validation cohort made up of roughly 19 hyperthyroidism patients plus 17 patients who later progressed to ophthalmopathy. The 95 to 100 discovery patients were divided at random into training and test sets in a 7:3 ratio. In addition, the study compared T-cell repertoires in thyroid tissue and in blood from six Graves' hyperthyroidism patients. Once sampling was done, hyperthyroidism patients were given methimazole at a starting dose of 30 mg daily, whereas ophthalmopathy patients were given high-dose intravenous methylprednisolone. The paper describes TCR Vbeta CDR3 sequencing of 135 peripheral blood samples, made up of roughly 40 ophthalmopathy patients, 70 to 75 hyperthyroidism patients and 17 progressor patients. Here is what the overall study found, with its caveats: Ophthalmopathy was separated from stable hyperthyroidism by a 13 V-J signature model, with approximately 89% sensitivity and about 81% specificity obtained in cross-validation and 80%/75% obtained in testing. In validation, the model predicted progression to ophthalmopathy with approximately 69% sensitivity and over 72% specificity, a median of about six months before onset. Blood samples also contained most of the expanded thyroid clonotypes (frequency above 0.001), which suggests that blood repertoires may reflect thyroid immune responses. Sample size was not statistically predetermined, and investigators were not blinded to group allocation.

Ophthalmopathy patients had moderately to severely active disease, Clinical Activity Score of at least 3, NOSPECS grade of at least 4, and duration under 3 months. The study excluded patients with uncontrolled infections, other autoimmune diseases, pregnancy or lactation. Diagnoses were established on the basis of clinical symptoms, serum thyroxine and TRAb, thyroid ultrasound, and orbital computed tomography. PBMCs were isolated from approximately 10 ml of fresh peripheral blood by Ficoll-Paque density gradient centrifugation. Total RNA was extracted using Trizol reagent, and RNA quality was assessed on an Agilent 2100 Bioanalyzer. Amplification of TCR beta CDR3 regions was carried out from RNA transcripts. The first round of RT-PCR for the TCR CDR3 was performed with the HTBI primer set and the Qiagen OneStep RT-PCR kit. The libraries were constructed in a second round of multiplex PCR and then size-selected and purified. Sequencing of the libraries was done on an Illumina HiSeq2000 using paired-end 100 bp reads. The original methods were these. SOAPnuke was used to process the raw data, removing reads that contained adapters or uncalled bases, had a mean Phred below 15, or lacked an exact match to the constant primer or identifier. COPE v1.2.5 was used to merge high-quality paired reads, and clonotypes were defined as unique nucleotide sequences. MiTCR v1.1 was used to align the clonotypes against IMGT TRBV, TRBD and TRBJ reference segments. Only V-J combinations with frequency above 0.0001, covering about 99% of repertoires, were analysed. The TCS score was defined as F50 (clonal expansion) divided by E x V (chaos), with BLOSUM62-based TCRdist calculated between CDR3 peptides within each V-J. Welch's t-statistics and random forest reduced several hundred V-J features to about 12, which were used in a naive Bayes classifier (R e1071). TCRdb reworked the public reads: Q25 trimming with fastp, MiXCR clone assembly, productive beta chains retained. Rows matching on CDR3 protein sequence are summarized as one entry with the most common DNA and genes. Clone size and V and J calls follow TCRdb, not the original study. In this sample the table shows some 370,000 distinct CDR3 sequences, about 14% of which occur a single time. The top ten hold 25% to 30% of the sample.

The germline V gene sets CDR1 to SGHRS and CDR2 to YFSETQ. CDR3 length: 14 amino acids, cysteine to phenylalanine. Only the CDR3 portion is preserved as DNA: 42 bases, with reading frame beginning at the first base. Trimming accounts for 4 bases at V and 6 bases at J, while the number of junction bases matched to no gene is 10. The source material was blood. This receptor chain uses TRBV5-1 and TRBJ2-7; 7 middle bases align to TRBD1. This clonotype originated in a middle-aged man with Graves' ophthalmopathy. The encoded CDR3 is CASSPVRGRVEQYF. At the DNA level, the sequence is TGCGCCAGCAGCCCAGTGAGGGGGCGCGTCGAGCAGTACTTC.